The 2 T cell receptor beta chains reported below all come from one sample, sequenced in a study of T cells after yellow fever vaccination. TCRdb independently ran MiXCR on the 5' RACE reads; one entry per CDR3 protein. The sample shows 15,000 or so distinct CDR3 sequences, approximately 4.1% of them seen only once. The sequenced sample was PBMCs, either bulk or a sorted T-cell subset (CD4+, CD8+, memory, or dextramer-sorted; not recorded which), obtained 15 days after the yellow fever booster vaccination. The receptors come from a man under 40 who received the YFV17D yellow fever vaccine.

This clonotype has a count of ten or more. The V gene is TRBV20-1, the J gene TRBJ2-7; 10 bases align to TRBD2. The CDR3 has 13 residues. The germline CDR1 and CDR2 sequences are DFQATT and SNEGSKA (reference sequence). V lost 6 bases, J lost 1 base, and 3 bases stayed unmatched. The CDR3 DNA reads TGCAGTGCCAGGACTAGCGGATCCTACGAGCAGTACTTC. Translating it yields CSARTSGSYEQYF.

Within the sample, this clonotype is medium-sized. This rearrangement joins TRBV5-1 to TRBJ1-1, with 9 bases that match TRBD1. V shed 0 bases, J shed 4 bases, and the junction held 1 base outside the gene matches. Germline V CDR1 and CDR2: SGHRS, YFSETQ. This CDR3 is built from 14 residues. The CDR3 sequence is CASSLGDRATEAFF. The CDR3 region has the DNA TGCGCCAGCAGCTTGGGGGACAGGGCCACTGAAGCTTTCTTT.